These 29 T cell receptor beta chains were all obtained from the same sample, sequenced in a study of CD8+ T cells in alopecia areata. The treatment is: oral pan-JAK inhibitor, 5-10 mg twice daily. RNA, once extracted, was reverse transcribed into cDNA for use as the sequencing template. The repertoire was sequenced with immunoSEQ multiplex PCR; TCRdb's copy has only in-frame clones and lacks some. The sample shows 150,000 to 250,000 clones, 50% to 60% of them seen only once. The source material was CD4+ T cells sorted from blood, sampled at week 4, from a patient treated with tofacitinib. The receptors originated from a human donor with alopecia areata.

The J gene is TRBJ2-5, the V gene TRBV28; D perhaps matches TRBD2 (5 bases). V was clipped by 2 bases and J by 3 bases, with 7 bases between them. The CDR3 contains 13 residues. CDR1 is MDHEN and CDR2 is SYDVKM in the germline V gene. The CDR3 is CASSLQAEETQYF. CDR3 nucleotides: TGTGCCAGCAGTTTACAAGCGGAAGAGACCCAGTACTTC.

The chain carries TRBV6-5 and TRBJ2-7; 9 bases align to TRBD1. This CDR3 contains 14 residues. After removal of 6 bases from V and 4 bases from J, the junction contained 7 bases not matched to a gene. The germline V gene has CDR1 MNHEY and CDR2 SVGAGI. CDR3 region: CASRVGDRAYEQYF. CDR3 DNA: TGTGCCAGCAGAGTCGGGGACAGGGCTTACGAGCAGTACTTC.

The gene calls are TRBV15 and TRBJ2-2; D is unclear. CDR3 length: 16 amino acids. Trimming stripped 0 bases from V and 4 bases from J, with 12 bases between. Germline V gene data show CDR1 as LNHNV and CDR2 as YYDKDF (reference sequence). CDR3 in DNA: TGTGCCACCAGCAGAGAACCATCGCAATCCACCGGGGAGCTGTTTTTT. It yields the protein CATSREPSQSTGELFF.

The rearrangement joins TRBV30 to TRBJ2-3; D is undetermined. This CDR3 comprises 14 residues. Trimming cost V 2 bases and J 6 bases, with 15 bases left between them. Germline V gives CDR1 GTSNPN, CDR2 SVGIG (reference sequence). CDR3 DNA sequence: TGTGCCTGGAGTCGGCTGGCCGTGGAGGATACGCAGTATTTT. Protein sequence: CAWSRLAVEDTQYF. Supplemented by reference TRBV30 and TRBJ2-3, the full variable domain reads SQTIHQWPATLVQPVGSPLSLECTVEGTSNPNLYWYRQAAGRGLQLLFYSVGIGQISSEVPQNLSASRPQDRQFILSSKKLLLSDSGFYLCAWSRLAVEDTQYFGPGTRLTVL.

This clone came up a few times. The chain employs TRBV2 and TRBJ2-7; weak D call: TRBD1 (5 bases). The CDR3 contains 14 residues. In germline, CDR1 is SNHLY, CDR2 FYNNEI. The V gene lost 10 bases and the J gene lost 3 bases, with 19 bases spanning the gap. This chain's CDR3 is CATRTSPTHYEQYF. The DNA of the CDR3 is TGTGCCACTCGGACAAGCCCTACCCACTACGAGCAGTACTTC.

V is TRBV25-1 and J is TRBJ2-7, with 10 bases lining up with TRBD1. This CDR3 contains 18 residues. Germline V CDR1 and CDR2: MGHDK, SYGVNS. Trimming removed 5 bases from V and 3 bases from J; junction bases left unmatched: 16. The CDR3 nucleotides are TGTGCCAGCAGTAGTGCGGCTTTGGCCGGGACAGGGGTCTACGAGCAGTACTTC. Protein sequence: CASSSAALAGTGVYEQYF.

This clone is a singleton in its sample. The genes are TRBV15 and TRBJ1-5; the D gene is possibly TRBD1 (6 bases). The CDR3 sequence is 16 residues long. V gave up 5 bases and J gave up 6 bases, with 20 bases separating them. Looked up from germline, CDR1 is LNHNV and CDR2 is YYDKDF (reference sequence). The CDR3 region is CATSGTTGSVTQPQHF. In DNA, the CDR3 is TGTGCCACCAGCGGGACGACAGGCTCGGTCACTCAGCCCCAGCATTTT. The whole variable domain, filled in from reference TRBV15 and TRBJ1-5, reads DAMVIQNPRYQVTQFGKPVTLSCSQTLNHNVMYWYQQKSSQAPKLLFHYYDKDFNNEADTPDNFQSRRPNTSFCFLDIRSPGLGDTAMYLCATSGTTGSVTQPQHFGDGTRLSIL.

This clone was seen a few times. V and J are TRBV5-4 and TRBJ2-5, with TRBD1 matching over 7 bases. The V segment lost 0 bases and the J segment 4 bases; nucleotides outside the gene matches: 0. This CDR3 spans 13 amino acids. Germline-derived CDR1 and CDR2 are SGHNT and YYREEE (reference sequence). Here the CDR3 reads CASSLGQGETQYF. CDR3 sequence (DNA): TGTGCCAGCAGCTTGGGACAGGGAGAGACCCAGTACTTC.

The chain has TRBV5-6 and TRBJ2-5; a weak D match, TRBD1 (5 bases). V gave up 0 bases and J gave up 5 bases, with 8 bases separating them. The CDR3 is 13 amino acids. The germline CDR1 and CDR2 sequences are SGHDT and YYEEEE. CDR3 amino acids: CASSLAGFETQYF. The CDR3 bases are TGTGCCAGCAGCTTGGCAGGGTTTGAGACCCAGTACTTC.

This clone occurred many times. This sequence joins TRBV28 and TRBJ2-6; 9 nucleotides match TRBD1. This CDR3 contains 16 residues. The V segment lost 4 bases and the J segment 3 bases; nucleotides outside the gene matches: 4. CDR1 MDHEN and CDR2 SYDVKM come from the germline V gene. CDR3 residues: CASSSTGGGGANVLTF. The CDR3 bases are TGTGCCAGCAGTTCGACAGGGGGTGGTGGGGCCAACGTCCTGACTTTC.

The chain couples TRBV15 to TRBJ2-2; D remains unclear. Germline lookup yields CDR1 LNHNV and CDR2 YYDKDF (reference sequence). This CDR3 comprises 13 residues. V was trimmed by 8 bases and J by 0 bases, leaving 7 bases between them. The CDR3 reads CATGVSNTGELFF. The CDR3, as DNA: TGTGCCACCGGGGTGTCGAACACCGGGGAGCTGTTTTTT.

The chain couples TRBV4-3 to TRBJ2-5; D not resolved. This CDR3 comprises 13 residues. Germline V lookup: CDR1 LGHNA, CDR2 YSLEER. V dropped 0 bases and J dropped 9 bases, with 11 bases sitting between them. The DNA of the CDR3 is TGCGCCAGCAGCCAAGAAGCAGATTTTCCCCAGTACTTC. Translation: CASSQEADFPQYF.

This clone was detected a few times. The chain is built from TRBV18 and TRBJ2-3; D gene ambiguous. The CDR3 is 14 residues long. Germline lookup yields CDR1 KGHSH and CDR2 LQKENI. V was pared by 3 bases and J by 0 bases, with 7 bases between. CDR3 sequence (DNA): TGTGCCAGCTCACCGTGGCCTAGCACAGATACGCAGTATTTT. This encodes CASSPWPSTDTQYF.

This clone turned up a few times. This chain uses TRBV10-3 with TRBJ2-3; D not certain. Trimming removed 4 bases at V and 1 base at J, with 0 bases between. Germline values: CDR1 ENHRY, CDR2 SYGVKD. This CDR3 is built from 11 residues. In DNA, the CDR3 is TGTGCCATCAGTGGCACAGATACGCAGTATTTT. Protein sequence: CAISGTDTQYF.

V is TRBV7-6 and J is TRBJ2-5; D unresolved. CDR1 is SGHVS, CDR2 FNYEAQ, per germline. This CDR3 has 12 residues. Trimming cost V 4 bases and J 5 bases, with 8 bases left between them. The CDR3 bases are TGTGCCAGCAGCTCCCGGTGGGAGACCCAGTACTTC. This gives the protein CASSSRWETQYF.

V gene TRBV19 combines with J gene TRBJ1-2, with 7 bases aligning to TRBD1. V was pared by 4 bases and J by 2 bases, with 7 bases of the junction left unmatched. The germline gives CDR1 LNHDA, CDR2 SQIVND (reference sequence). This CDR3 spans 15 amino acids. For the CDR3, the DNA is TGTGCCAGTAGTAGCAGGACAGGACTGAACTATGGCTACACCTTC. Amino acid sequence: CASSSRTGLNYGYTF.

The chain joins TRBV10-3 to TRBJ1-1, with 9 bases aligning to TRBD1. J lost 6 bases, V lost 10 bases, and 15 bases had no gene match. The CDR3 runs 15 residues. Germline CDR1 ENHRY, CDR2 SYGVKD. The CDR3 DNA is TGTGCCAGCGGGCCTCCGGGACAGGGCCTTTCTGAAGCTTTCTTT. It yields the protein CASGPPGQGLSEAFF.

The V call is TRBV30, the J call TRBJ2-7; D possibly corresponds to TRBD2 (5 bases). CDR1 and CDR2 (germline): GTSNPN, SVGIG (reference sequence). V lost 5 bases to trimming and J lost 7 bases, with 15 bases between them. The CDR3 spans 12 residues. The CDR3 loop reads CAWGPRGSEQYF. For the CDR3, the DNA is TGTGCCTGGGGACCCAGAGGGAGTGAGCAGTACTTC.

This clone was picked up a small number of times. V is TRBV5-1 and J is TRBJ2-3; perhaps TRBD2 as D (5 bases). Germline loops: CDR1 SGHRS, CDR2 YFSETQ. This CDR3 comprises 14 residues. V lost 9 bases to trimming and J lost 0 bases, with 14 bases between them. The CDR3 DNA is TGCGCCACCCGCGGCGGGCCTAGCACAGATACGCAGTATTTT. Translation gives CATRGGPSTDTQYF.

The rearrangement links TRBV7-2 to TRBJ2-5, with 8 bases aligning to TRBD2. CDR3 length: 15 residues. Per germline, CDR1 SGHTA and CDR2 FQGNSA. Trimming removed 6 bases from V and 11 bases from J; junction bases left unmatched: 17. The CDR3 is CASREERLAPVSQYF. For the CDR3, the DNA is TGTGCCAGCAGGGAGGAGAGACTAGCGCCTGTCTCGCAGTACTTC.

The chain has TRBV2 and TRBJ1-5; D remains ambiguous. The CDR3 is 12 residues long. Germline CDR1 is SNHLY and CDR2 is FYNNEI. Trimming shortened V by 3 bases and J by 4 bases, and 4 bases separated the two germline ends. The CDR3 region has the DNA TGTGCCAGCAGTGATCCGAATCAGCCCCAGCATTTT. It translates to CASSDPNQPQHF.

This clone occurred once. A junction end diverges from the germline sequence, so it may reflect a read error. V is TRBV30 and J is TRBJ2-7, with D perhaps matching TRBD2 (6 bases). In germline, CDR1 is GTSNPN, CDR2 SVGIG (reference sequence). This CDR3 region has 13 residues. CDR3 region: CASPAEGKISWHF. As DNA, the CDR3 is TGTGCCTCCCCCGCGGAGGGGAAAATCTCATGGCACTTC. The whole variable domain, remainder taken from reference TRBV30 and TRBJ2-7, is SQTIHQWPATLVQPVGSPLSLECTVEGTSNPNLYWYRQAAGRGLQLLFYSVGIGQISSEVPQNLSASRPQDRQFILSSKKLLLSDSGFYLCASPAEGKISWHFGPGTRLTVT.

This chain connects TRBV29-1 to TRBJ2-3; the match to TRBD2 covers 11 bases. Germline V gene sequence: CDR1 SQVTM, CDR2 ANQGSEA. The junction had 6 bases not matched to a gene; V was cut back by 4 bases and J by 3 bases. The CDR3 contains 15 residues. CDR3 sequence: CSVGTSGGRTDTQYF. CDR3 sequence (DNA): TGCAGCGTTGGCACTAGCGGGGGTAGAACAGATACGCAGTATTTT.

Regarding this clone: The same CDR3 arises from other DNA sequences in this sample as well. This chain joins TRBV5-1 and TRBJ2-3; 12 bases map to TRBD2. From germline, CDR1 is SGHRS and CDR2 YFSETQ. The CDR3 runs 15 residues. The V segment lost 4 bases and the J segment 3 bases; nucleotides outside the gene matches: 3. CDR3 amino acids: CASSLGLAGTDTQYF. CDR3 coding DNA: TGCGCCAGCAGCCTCGGACTAGCGGGGACAGATACGCAGTATTTT.

This clone appeared a few times. This chain uses TRBV30 with TRBJ1-2, with unresolved D. The V gene's germline CDR1 is GTSNPN and CDR2 SVGIG (reference sequence). This CDR3 is built from 14 residues. The ends were cut back, 4 bases at V and 6 bases at J, with 18 bases in the middle. CDR3 DNA sequence: TGTGCCTGGACTCGGACCTCAATTCTGGATGGCTACACCTTC. Protein sequence: CAWTRTSILDGYTF.

This chain uses TRBV9 with TRBJ2-5; unclear D gene. Trimming took 4 bases from V and 2 from J, leaving 12 bases between them. Germline V lookup: CDR1 SGDLS, CDR2 YYNGEE. This CDR3 is built from 14 residues. The CDR3 loop reads CASSTRPRQETQYF. CDR3 nucleotide sequence: TGTGCCAGCAGCACTCGCCCCCGTCAAGAGACCCAGTACTTC.

The V gene is TRBV28, the J gene TRBJ2-6, with D tentatively TRBD1 (6 bases). V lost 10 bases and J 4 bases, leaving 14 bases between the germline ends. CDR3 length: 14 residues. Germline V lookup: CDR1 MDHEN, CDR2 SYDVKM. The CDR3 DNA reads TGTGCCACCAGGGGAAGGGCGGGGGCCAACGTCCTGACTTTC. It codes for CATRGRAGANVLTF.

This chain links TRBV7-9 with TRBJ1-2; TRBD1 aligns across 9 bases. The junction had 8 bases not matched to a gene; V was cut back by 2 bases and J by 4 bases. This CDR3 contains 16 residues. Looked up from germline, CDR1 is SEHNR and CDR2 is FQNEAQ (reference sequence). Here the CDR3 DNA reads TGTGCCAGCAGCTTATTGGGACAGGGTGAAACCTATGGCTACACCTTC. Translation: CASSLLGQGETYGYTF.

This clone has a handful of counts. The V gene is TRBV29-1, the J gene TRBJ1-6, with 9 bases identical to TRBD1. Unmatched junction bases numbered 2, after V lost 6 bases and J lost 5 bases. Germline CDR1 reads SQVTM; CDR2 reads ANQGSEA. This CDR3 is 13 amino acids long. This chain's CDR3 is CSVGQGDNSPLHF. CDR3 DNA sequence: TGCAGCGTGGGACAGGGAGATAATTCACCCCTCCACTTT.